These 32 T cell receptor beta chains were sequenced from one sample in a study of STAT5B mutations in CD4+ large granular lymphocyte leukemia. The method was immunoSEQ multiplex PCR; TCRdb's version includes in-frame clones alone and lacks a portion of them. The table records 32,000 or so clones, approximately 86% of them present only once. Sequenced sample: CD4+ T cells from blood buffy coats. The receptors stem from a human donor in good health.

This chain links TRBV30 with TRBJ2-4; D is unclear. Germline CDR1 is GTSNPN and CDR2 is SVGIG (reference sequence). Trimming cost V 0 bases and J 0 bases, with 6 bases left between them. There are 14 residues in the CDR3. The CDR3 protein is CAWSVTLAKNIQYF. CDR3 nucleotide sequence: TGTGCCTGGAGTGTAACTCTAGCCAAAAACATTCAGTACTTC.

This clone has just one count. The chain uses TRBV27 and TRBJ2-7; D remains unclear. This CDR3 is 13 amino acids long. V was shortened by 6 bases and J by 4 bases, with 13 bases between the two germline ends. CDR1 and CDR2 (germline): MNHEY, SMNVEV (reference sequence). DNA for the CDR3: TGTGCCAGCAGCTCCCCTGGGCGATACGAGCAGTACTTC. Protein: CASSSPGRYEQYF.

J is TRBJ1-5 and V is TRBV6-1; D remains ambiguous. This CDR3 region has 13 residues. The germline V gene encodes CDR1 MNHNS and CDR2 SASEGT. Trimming stripped 7 bases from V and 1 base from J, with 8 bases between. This CDR3 is CASKTHSNQPQHF. CDR3 DNA sequence: TGTGCCAGCAAGACACACAGCAATCAGCCCCAGCATTTT.

The chain combines TRBV6-5 with TRBJ2-1; 11 bases map to TRBD2. Losses at the gene ends were 7 bases for V and 10 bases for J; bases not matched to a gene: 9. CDR3 length: 14 amino acids. Germline assignment: CDR1 MNHEY and CDR2 SVGAGI. CDR3 in amino acids: CASTRLAGRPEQFF. The CDR3 DNA sequence: TGTGCCAGCACCCGACTAGCGGGGCGGCCGGAGCAGTTCTTC.

J is TRBJ2-3 and V is TRBV5-1; 11 nucleotides match TRBD1. J lost 5 bases, V lost 2 bases, and 4 bases had no gene match. There are 15 residues in the CDR3. CDR1 and CDR2 from the germline V gene are SGHRS and YFSETQ. The CDR3 sequence is CASSFGQGAGDTQYF. CDR3 coding DNA: TGCGCCAGCAGCTTTGGACAGGGGGCGGGAGATACGCAGTATTTT.

This clone was seen more than once but under ten times. The CDR3 region is CASSLAGDSNQPQHF. The DNA for the CDR3 is TGCGCCAGCAGCTTAGCAGGGGATAGCAATCAGCCCCAGCATTTT. The chain has TRBV5-1 and TRBJ1-5; a possible D gene is TRBD1 (6 bases). Trimming cost V 2 bases and J 0 bases, with 9 bases left between them. CDR3 length: 15 amino acids. Germline CDR1 and CDR2: SGHRS and YFSETQ.

This clone appeared a single time. V and J are TRBV11-3 and TRBJ2-3, with D possibly being TRBD2 (6 bases). Germline assignment: CDR1 SGHNT and CDR2 YENEEA. V lost 1 base to trimming and J lost 0 bases, with 8 bases between them. The CDR3 spans 15 residues. In DNA, the CDR3 is TGTGCCAGCAGCTTAGGCGGGACTAGCACAGATACGCAGTATTTT. Translating it yields CASSLGGTSTDTQYF.

V is TRBV27 and J is TRBJ2-7; a weak D match, TRBD2 (6 bases). The CDR3 runs 13 residues. Trimming shortened V by 6 bases and J by 6 bases, and 15 bases separated the two germline ends. CDR1 is MNHEY and CDR2 is SMNVEV in the germline V gene (reference sequence). The DNA of the CDR3 is TGTGCCAGCAGCCTAGCGTTAAGGACCGAGCAGTACTTC. It encodes CASSLALRTEQYF.

V is TRBV7-2 and J is TRBJ2-5; 11 bases are a match to TRBD2. The germline V gene encodes CDR1 SGHTA and CDR2 FQGNSA. The CDR3 runs 16 residues. V trimming: 3 bases; J trimming: 3 bases; junction bases outside the gene matches: 6. For the CDR3, the DNA is TGTGCCAGCAGCTTCGGGGTAGCGGGAGGGGAAGAGACCCAGTACTTC. Protein sequence: CASSFGVAGGEETQYF.

This rearrangement joins TRBV9 to TRBJ2-1; D is unclear. The germline gives CDR1 SGDLS, CDR2 YYNGEE. V lost 7 bases to trimming and J lost 2 bases, with 13 bases between them. This CDR3 has 14 residues. The CDR3 here is CASGTSKTYNEQFF. The CDR3 bases are TGTGCCAGCGGTACAAGTAAAACCTACAATGAGCAGTTCTTC.

V gene TRBV30 combines with J gene TRBJ1-5; 7 bases agree with TRBD1. Germline-derived CDR1 and CDR2 are GTSNPN and SVGIG (reference sequence). This CDR3 is built from 14 residues. With 4 bases clipped from V and 2 bases from J, the junction kept 5 bases outside the gene matches. The CDR3 protein is CAWTRQGGNQPQHF. The CDR3 DNA reads as TGTGCCTGGACCCGACAGGGAGGCAATCAGCCCCAGCATTTT.

The chain recombines TRBV9 with TRBJ2-2; 13 nucleotides line up with TRBD2. With 2 bases clipped from V and 4 bases from J, the junction kept 5 bases outside the gene matches. Germline CDR1 SGDLS, CDR2 YYNGEE. The CDR3 is 17 residues long. CDR3 region: CASSVTSGRTGTGELFF. The CDR3 DNA follows: TGTGCCAGCAGCGTGACTAGCGGGAGGACGGGCACCGGGGAGCTGTTTTTT.

The rearrangement joins TRBV5-1 to TRBJ2-3, with TRBD1 identical over 8 bases. CDR1 and CDR2 from the germline V gene are SGHRS and YFSETQ. The CDR3 is made up of 15 amino acids. The V and J ends lost 2 bases and 2 bases, in that order; junction bases with no gene match: 4. The CDR3 DNA is TGCGCCAGCAGCTTCCTGACAGGGGCCACAGATACGCAGTATTTT. It is translated as CASSFLTGATDTQYF.

This clone is a singleton in its sample. The rearrangement uses TRBV6-4 and TRBJ1-5; TRBD1 is a possible D gene (5 bases). Germline CDR1 and CDR2: MRHNA and SNTAGT. With 4 bases removed from V and 7 bases from J, the gap between germline ends came to 23 bases. This CDR3 is 17 amino acids long. CDR3 in DNA: TGTGCCAGCAGTGGAATTGTGGGCCGCCGCACAGGACAGCCCCAGCATTTT. Translated, it gives CASSGIVGRRTGQPQHF.

This sequence joins TRBV30 and TRBJ1-5, with TRBD1 identical over 8 bases. J was trimmed by 9 bases and V by 3 bases; bases with no gene match: 4. Germline CDR1 and CDR2: GTSNPN and SVGIG (reference sequence). The CDR3 loop spans 12 amino acids. As DNA, the CDR3 is TGTGCCTGGAGGGATACAGGGGGGCCCCAGCATTTT. As protein: CAWRDTGGPQHF.

The rearrangement links TRBV5-4 to TRBJ2-2, with D perhaps TRBD2 (5 bases). This CDR3 has 12 residues. Germline V lookup: CDR1 SGHNT, CDR2 YYREEE (reference sequence). Trimming removed 6 bases at V and 8 bases at J, with 11 bases between. CDR3 sequence (DNA): TGTGCCAGCACTCCGCCGGGGGGGGAGCTGTTTTTT. The encoded protein is CASTPPGGELFF. Drawing the rest from reference TRBV5-4 and TRBJ2-2, the complete variable domain is ETGVTQSPTHLIKTRGQQVTLRCSSQSGHNTVSWYQQALGQGPQFIFQYYREEENGRGNFPPRFSGLQFPNYSSELNVNALELDDSALYLCASTPPGGELFFGEGSRLTVL.

The chain employs TRBV6-5 and TRBJ1-1, with no clear D. The germline CDR1 and CDR2 sequences are MNHEY and SVGAGI. This CDR3 is 15 amino acids long. V was clipped by 4 bases and J by 4 bases, with 16 bases between them. The CDR3 DNA sequence: TGTGCCAGCAGTTCCCAGCAAGGCTCGAGCACTGAAGCTTTCTTT. It is translated as CASSSQQGSSTEAFF.

The chain joins TRBV5-1 to TRBJ2-7; D is unresolved. Trimming removed 3 bases at V and 6 bases at J, with 13 bases between. The CDR3 runs to 13 residues. Germline assignment: CDR1 SGHRS and CDR2 YFSETQ. CDR3 protein: CASSWDRVGEQYF. DNA for the CDR3: TGCGCCAGCAGCTGGGATAGGGTCGGCGAGCAGTACTTC. The variable domain in full, completed from reference TRBV5-1 and TRBJ2-7, reads KAGVTQTPRYLIKTRGQQVTLSCSPISGHRSVSWYQQTPGQGLQFLFEYFSETQRNKGNFPGRFSGRQFSNSRSEMNVSTLELGDSALYLCASSWDRVGEQYFGPGTRLTVT.

This chain links TRBV4-2 with TRBJ2-1, with 7 bases identical to TRBD2. Germline-derived CDR1 and CDR2 are LGHNA and YNFKEQ. Germline trimming cut 1 base from V and 4 bases from J; bases unmatched to any gene: 10. CDR3 length equals 17 residues. The CDR3 nucleotides read TGTGCCAGCAGCCAAGGGTTGAACTCCGGGGGGTACAATGAGCAGTTCTTC. It codes for CASSQGLNSGGYNEQFF.

The J gene is TRBJ2-3, the V gene TRBV18; 7 bases are shared with TRBD1. Germline CDR1 is KGHSH and CDR2 is LQKENI. J lost 2 bases, V lost 4 bases, and 3 bases had no gene match. The CDR3 spans 14 residues. CDR3 nucleotides: TGTGCCAGCTCACTACAGGGGTCCACAGATACGCAGTATTTT. Translated: CASSLQGSTDTQYF.

The chain has TRBV2 and TRBJ2-5; 11 bases map to TRBD1. From germline, CDR1 is SNHLY and CDR2 FYNNEI. The CDR3 spans 15 residues. The junction had 2 bases not matched to a gene; V was cut back by 1 base and J by 4 bases. CDR3 sequence: CASSEGTGGGETQYF. The CDR3 region has the DNA TGTGCCAGCAGTGAAGGGACAGGGGGCGGAGAGACCCAGTACTTC.

J is TRBJ2-7 and V is TRBV27; 7 positions agree with TRBD2. CDR1 is MNHEY and CDR2 is SMNVEV in the germline V gene (reference sequence). The CDR3 extends over 15 amino acids. V was clipped by 5 bases and J by 4 bases; unmatched bases: 11. DNA for the CDR3: TGTGCCAGCAGTCCGGTGGGGGGGGGATTATACGAGCAGTACTTC. It translates to CASSPVGGGLYEQYF.

The CDR3 DNA is TGTGCCAGCAGCGCCCGCGGGAGGGCCGCCTACAATGAGCAGTTCTTC. Translation gives CASSARGRAAYNEQFF. The chain has TRBV7-3 and TRBJ2-1; 9 bases fit TRBD2. CDR1 and CDR2 (germline): SGHTA, FQGTGA. This CDR3 spans 16 amino acids. The V and J ends lost 5 bases and 2 bases, in that order; junction bases with no gene match: 7.

This chain joins TRBV9 and TRBJ2-7, with D hard to call. CDR3 size: 14 residues. Between the trimmed V and J ends, which lost 4 bases and 1 base, there was a span of 12 bases. Germline V lookup: CDR1 SGDLS, CDR2 YYNGEE. The CDR3 spells CASSPTAPSYEQYF. The CDR3 DNA reads TGTGCCAGCAGCCCCACGGCCCCTTCCTACGAGCAGTACTTC.

The chain employs TRBV11-2 and TRBJ2-5; 7 nucleotides align to TRBD1. The CDR3 length is 14 residues. CDR1 is SGHAT, CDR2 FQNNGV, per germline. J lost 1 base, V lost 4 bases, and 3 bases had no gene match. The CDR3 loop reads CASSSTGVQETQYF. In nucleotides, the CDR3 is TGTGCCAGCAGCTCCACAGGGGTCCAAGAGACCCAGTACTTC. Using reference TRBV11-2 and TRBJ2-5 for the parts outside the CDR3, the full variable domain is EAGVAQSPRYKIIEKRQSVAFWCNPISGHATLYWYQQILGQGPKLLIQFQNNGVVDDSQLPKDRFSAERLKGVDSTLKIQPAKLEDSAVYLCASSSTGVQETQYFGPGTRLLVL.

The rearrangement joins TRBV6-5 to TRBJ1-5, with unresolved D. Germline V CDR1 and CDR2: MNHEY, SVGAGI. V lost 0 bases to trimming and J lost 3 bases, with 12 bases between them. The CDR3 is 16 amino acids. The CDR3 protein is CASSYSGSAPNQPQHF. The CDR3 bases are TGTGCCAGCAGTTACTCTGGGAGTGCCCCCAATCAGCCCCAGCATTTT.

The chain recombines TRBV10-2 with TRBJ2-3; possibly TRBD2 for D (5 bases). Germline lookup yields CDR1 WSHSY and CDR2 SAAADI. There are 10 residues in the CDR3. V lost 11 bases and J lost 7, with 10 bases in between. CDR3: CAAGGHTQYF. Here the CDR3 DNA reads TGCGCCGCCGGAGGACATACGCAGTATTTT.

V gene TRBV7-9 combines with J gene TRBJ2-7, with 14 positions matching TRBD2. The V gene's germline CDR1 is SEHNR and CDR2 FQNEAQ (reference sequence). The J segment lost 4 bases and the V segment lost 3 bases, leaving 14 bases of the junction unmatched. CDR3 size: 19 residues. The DNA for the CDR3 is TGTGCCAGCAGCTTGCAGGAAGGGACTAGCGGGAGTAGTAGGTACGAGCAGTACTTC. This encodes CASSLQEGTSGSSRYEQYF.

V gene TRBV18 combines with J gene TRBJ2-2; 10 bases map to TRBD1. The V gene's germline CDR1 is KGHSH and CDR2 LQKENI. V gave up 1 base and J gave up 5 bases; unmatched junction bases: 1. The CDR3 loop spans 15 amino acids. The CDR3 is CASSPRDRGTGELFF. Written as DNA, the CDR3 is TGTGCCAGCTCACCACGGGACAGGGGAACCGGGGAGCTGTTTTTT.

V gene TRBV19 combines with J gene TRBJ2-1; TRBD2 matches at 9 bases. The V gene end was trimmed by 3 bases and the J gene end by 8 bases; junction bases not matched to a gene: 8. The CDR3 sequence is 15 residues long. Germline V CDR1 and CDR2: LNHDA, SQIVND (reference sequence). The CDR3 spells CASSMLAGGVDEQFF. CDR3 nucleotide sequence: TGTGCCAGTAGTATGCTGGCGGGAGGGGTGGATGAGCAGTTCTTC.

The V gene is TRBV4-3, the J gene TRBJ2-2, with a weak D call TRBD1 (6 bases). Germline V gene data show CDR1 as LGHNA and CDR2 as YSLEER. The CDR3 is 15 amino acids. The germline V and J ends were trimmed by 1 base and 1 base, with 7 bases remaining between them. CDR3 loop: CASSQGQVNTGELFF. For the CDR3, the DNA is TGCGCCAGCAGCCAAGGACAGGTGAACACCGGGGAGCTGTTTTTT.

The chain uses TRBV7-2 and TRBJ1-5, with a weak D call TRBD1 (5 bases). V was cut by 5 bases and J by 9 bases, with 17 bases left in between. The CDR3 runs 14 residues. Germline V CDR1 and CDR2: SGHTA, FQGNSA. In DNA form, the CDR3 reads TGTGCCAGCAGCCCTGGGACGGGGGGAGCGCCCCAGCATTTT. Translated, it gives CASSPGTGGAPQHF.